This passage covers 32 T cell receptor beta chains from one sample sequenced in a study of naive CD8 T cells in extremely preterm neonates. Study conclusions and caveats: Relative to older groups, preterm infants had shorter, less trimmed CDR3s with fewer N additions.

Clones were read by immunoSEQ multiplex PCR, and TCRdb kept only the in-frame ones, dropping some. The sample has 20,000 to 30,000 clones; about nine tenths are singletons. Their antigens are not known. Extremely preterm deliveries at about 23-28 weeks of gestation provided the preterm samples. The sequenced sample was naive CD8+ T cells from cord blood. Receptor source: a boy who was born preterm.

The chain uses TRBV27 and TRBJ1-1; 10 nucleotides match TRBD1. The CDR3 covers 14 residues. Looked up from germline, CDR1 is MNHEY and CDR2 is SMNVEV (reference sequence). V lost 1 base, J lost 4 bases, and 0 bases stayed unmatched. The CDR3 DNA follows: TGTGCCAGCAGTTTATGGGACAGGGGCACTGAAGCTTTCTTT. Protein: CASSLWDRGTEAFF.

The chain uses TRBV6-1 and TRBJ1-3; 8 bases fit TRBD1. Trimming removed 11 bases from V and 1 base from J; junction bases left unmatched: 4. The CDR3 is made up of 13 amino acids. Germline-derived CDR1 and CDR2 are MNHNS and SASEGT. This chain's CDR3 is CAGQGFSGNTIYF. The CDR3, as DNA: TGTGCCGGACAGGGTTTTTCTGGAAACACCATATATTTT.

J is TRBJ1-4 and V is TRBV27, with D possibly TRBD1 on 5 matching bases. Trimming cost V 2 bases and J 7 bases, with 5 bases left between them. From germline, CDR1 is MNHEY and CDR2 SMNVEV (reference sequence). The CDR3 is made up of 12 amino acids. This CDR3 reads CASSLQGEKLFF. The DNA for the CDR3 is TGTGCCAGCAGTTTACAGGGTGAAAAACTGTTTTTT. The whole variable domain, remainder taken from reference TRBV27 and TRBJ1-4, is EAQVTQNPRYLITVTGKKLTVTCSQNMNHEYMSWYRQDPGLGLRQIYYSMNVEVTDKGDVPEGYKVSRKEKRNFPLILESPSPNQTSLYFCASSLQGEKLFFGSGTQLSVL.

The J gene is TRBJ1-2, the V gene TRBV25-1; TRBD1 might be the D (5 bases). Germline V gene lookup returns CDR1 MGHDK and CDR2 SYGVNS. Trimming removed 1 base from V and 2 bases from J, with 5 bases in between. This CDR3 comprises 13 residues. The CDR3 region is CASSEWTNYGYTF. CDR3 nucleotides: TGTGCCAGCAGTGAATGGACAAACTATGGCTACACCTTC.

The DNA of the CDR3 is TGTGCCAGTAGTATAGAAGGGGGCACTGAAGCTTTCTTT. Protein product: CASSIEGGTEAFF. The chain links TRBV19 to TRBJ1-1, with a possible D match to TRBD1 (6 bases). The CDR3 contains 13 residues. Germline-derived CDR1 and CDR2 are LNHDA and SQIVND (reference sequence). The V end lost 0 bases, the J end lost 4 bases, and 6 bases lay between the germline ends.

The gene calls are TRBV12-5 and TRBJ2-3; 12 bases map to TRBD2. Germline CDR1 is LGHNT and CDR2 is FRNRAP. This CDR3 has 17 residues. Trimming took 1 base from V and 1 from J; bases not matched to a gene: 3. As DNA, the CDR3 is TGTGCTAGTGGTTTGGGACTAGCGGGGGCGGGCACAGATACGCAGTATTTT. Its translation: CASGLGLAGAGTDTQYF.

The chain uses TRBV30 and TRBJ2-5; 9 bases match TRBD2. V dropped 0 bases and J dropped 5; count of bases not matched to a gene: 7. Germline CDR1 and CDR2: GTSNPN and SVGIG (reference sequence). This CDR3 has 15 amino acids. CDR3 bases: TGTGCCTGGAGTGTAGGAGCGGGGGGAGGGGAGACCCAGTACTTC. It yields the protein CAWSVGAGGGETQYF.

CDR3 sequence (DNA): TGTGCCAGCAGCGTAGGGGACAGCTCTGGAAACACCATATATTTT. It codes for CASSVGDSSGNTIYF. The chain couples TRBV9 to TRBJ1-3; 7 nucleotides match TRBD1. The CDR3 totals 15 residues. Trimming at V came to 0 bases and at J to 0 bases, leaving 0 bases not matched to a gene. Germline CDR1 is SGDLS and CDR2 is YYNGEE.

This clone appeared once. Other DNA sequences from this sample encode an identical CDR3 as well. The chain combines TRBV6-5 with TRBJ2-3; no clear D gene. Trimming removed 0 bases at V and 2 bases at J, with 3 bases between. This CDR3 comprises 13 residues. CDR1 is MNHEY and CDR2 is SVGAGI in the germline V gene. CDR3 DNA: TGTGCCAGCAGTTACTCAAACACAGATACGCAGTATTTT. Protein sequence: CASSYSNTDTQYF.

The rearrangement uses TRBV27 and TRBJ2-2; 9 positions match TRBD1. V lost 3 bases, J lost 3 bases, and 2 bases stayed unmatched. The CDR3 runs 15 residues. The germline gives CDR1 MNHEY, CDR2 SMNVEV (reference sequence). The CDR3 loop is CASSFRTGDTGELFF. The CDR3 coding sequence is TGTGCCAGCAGTTTCAGGACAGGGGACACCGGGGAGCTGTTTTTT.

The chain links TRBV20-1 to TRBJ1-2; 7 bases map to TRBD1. CDR1 is DFQATT and CDR2 is SNEGSKA in the germline V gene (reference sequence). This CDR3 has 11 amino acids. The CDR3 DNA reads TGCAGCGCAGGGGGTCCCTATGGCTACACCTTC. Translated, it gives CSAGGPYGYTF.

The CDR3 region is CASSLGLNTEAFF. As DNA, the CDR3 is TGTGCCAGCAGTTTAGGTTTGAACACTGAAGCTTTCTTT. This sequence joins TRBV27 and TRBJ1-1, with D unclear. The germline V gene has CDR1 MNHEY and CDR2 SMNVEV (reference sequence). The CDR3 sequence is 13 residues long. Trimming cost V 2 bases and J 0 bases, with 4 bases left between them.

V is TRBV4-1 and J is TRBJ2-7; 12 nucleotides line up with TRBD2. V trimming: 2 bases; J trimming: 4 bases; junction bases outside the gene matches: 0. The CDR3 loop spans 14 amino acids. Germline CDR1 reads MGHRA; CDR2 reads YSYEKL. The CDR3 protein is CASSQLAGGYEQYF. The CDR3, as DNA: TGCGCCAGCAGCCAACTAGCGGGGGGGTACGAGCAGTACTTC.

The chain is built from TRBV11-2 and TRBJ2-7; D possibly corresponds to TRBD2 (6 bases). This CDR3 has 15 residues. Germline-derived CDR1 and CDR2 are SGHAT and FQNNGV. V lost 1 base and J lost 3, with 13 bases in between. The CDR3 DNA reads TGTGCCAGCAGCTTAGGGGCGGGGCCTTTCTACGAGCAGTACTTC. Translating gives CASSLGAGPFYEQYF.

The V gene is TRBV29-1, the J gene TRBJ1-1; D gene ambiguous. The germline V gene encodes CDR1 SQVTM and CDR2 ANQGSEA. The V gene lost 4 bases and the J gene lost 3 bases, with 6 bases spanning the gap. This CDR3 has 11 residues. Written as DNA, the CDR3 is TGCAGCGTTGGTAGGGACACTGAAGCTTTCTTT. Translating it yields CSVGRDTEAFF.

V is TRBV21-1 and J is TRBJ2-5; the table names TRBD2, a call not compared with the DNA. TRBV21-1 has pseudogene status. This CDR3 has 15 residues. The CDR3 reads CASSKGIRVQETQYF. The DNA for the CDR3 is TGTGCCAGCAGCAAAGGAATCCGGGTCCAAGAGACCCAGTACTTC.

This chain links TRBV30 with TRBJ2-7, with 7 bases aligning to TRBD1. Germline V gives CDR1 GTSNPN, CDR2 SVGIG (reference sequence). With V trimmed by 0 bases and J by 0 bases, 2 bases remained unmatched. The CDR3 is made up of 14 amino acids. The CDR3: CAWSVGDSSYEQYF. The CDR3 nucleotides are TGTGCCTGGAGTGTAGGGGACAGCTCCTACGAGCAGTACTTC.

In DNA form, the CDR3 reads TGTGCCAGCAGCCCTAGTAGGGTTAAAAACATTCAGTACTTC. Residues: CASSPSRVKNIQYF. The chain couples TRBV5-5 to TRBJ2-4, with unresolved D. CDR1 SGHKS and CDR2 YYEKEE come from the germline V gene (reference sequence). V lost 4 bases and J 4 bases, leaving 12 bases between the germline ends. The CDR3 runs 14 residues.

This clone was observed a single time. V usage is TRBV4-2 and J usage is TRBJ2-7; 9 nucleotides match TRBD2. Germline lookup yields CDR1 LGHNA and CDR2 YNFKEQ. The CDR3 is made up of 14 amino acids. V was pared by 0 bases and J by 3 bases, with 0 bases of the junction left unmatched. The CDR3 DNA reads as TGTGCCAGCAGCCAAGAGCGGGGGGGCTACGAGCAGTACTTC. It encodes CASSQERGGYEQYF.

This chain connects TRBV11-1 to TRBJ2-3, with 9 bases aligning to TRBD2. There are 14 residues in the CDR3. With V trimmed by 1 base and J by 4 bases, 0 bases remained unmatched. Germline CDR1 SGHAT, CDR2 FQDESV (reference sequence). CDR3 bases: TGTGCCAGCAGCTTAGTAGCGGGGGCAGATACGCAGTATTTT. Amino acids: CASSLVAGADTQYF.

The genes are TRBV27 and TRBJ2-5, with TRBD1 identical over 8 bases. CDR1 and CDR2 from the germline V gene are MNHEY and SMNVEV (reference sequence). The V segment lost 4 bases and the J segment 2 bases; nucleotides outside the gene matches: 0. CDR3 length: 13 residues. The CDR3 is CASSYRGQETQYF. As DNA, the CDR3 is TGTGCCAGCAGTTACAGGGGGCAAGAGACCCAGTACTTC.

The CDR3 reads CASSFTGNTEAFF. CDR3 nucleotide sequence: TGTGCCAGCAGTTTTACAGGGAACACTGAAGCTTTCTTT. The gene calls are TRBV6-6 and TRBJ1-1; possible D gene TRBD1, 5 bases. Trimming shortened V by 4 bases and J by 1 base, and 7 bases separated the two germline ends. The CDR3 length is 13 residues. Germline CDR1 and CDR2: MNHNY and SVGAGI (reference sequence).

This chain connects TRBV6-6 to TRBJ1-2; a weak D match, TRBD1 (6 bases). Looked up from germline, CDR1 is MNHNY and CDR2 is SVGAGI (reference sequence). This CDR3 region has 13 residues. Deletions cut 0 bases from V and 4 bases from J, with 6 bases between. The CDR3 nucleotides are TGTGCCAGCAGTTACTCGACAGGCTATGGCTACACCTTC. Translation gives CASSYSTGYGYTF.

The chain employs TRBV4-3 and TRBJ2-7; 11 nucleotides match TRBD2. The junction had 1 base not matched to a gene; V was cut back by 4 bases and J by 2 bases. In germline, CDR1 is LGHNA, CDR2 YSLEER. This CDR3 spans 14 amino acids. The CDR3 DNA sequence: TGCGCCAGCAGCCCGACTAGCGGGGCCTACGAGCAGTACTTC. Encoded protein: CASSPTSGAYEQYF.

J is TRBJ2-7 and V is TRBV18, with 7 positions matching TRBD2. J lost 3 bases, V lost 2 bases, and 7 bases had no gene match. CDR1 is KGHSH and CDR2 is LQKENI in the germline V gene. The CDR3 consists of 15 residues. The CDR3 protein is CASSPFGLGGYEQYF. DNA of the CDR3: TGTGCCAGCTCACCATTCGGACTAGGAGGCTACGAGCAGTACTTC.

The rearrangement uses TRBV5-1 and TRBJ2-7; 15 nucleotides line up with TRBD2. This CDR3 is built from 14 residues. Germline-derived CDR1 and CDR2 are SGHRS and YFSETQ. V trimming: 3 bases; J trimming: 6 bases; junction bases outside the gene matches: 1. In DNA, the CDR3 is TGCGCCAGCAGCTGGACTAGCGGGGGGGCCGAGCAGTACTTC. Its translation: CASSWTSGGAEQYF.

As concerns this clone: Other DNA sequences within the sample encode an identical CDR3. The chain links TRBV30 to TRBJ1-1; 9 bases fit TRBD1. V was pared by 0 bases and J by 4 bases, with 0 bases of the junction left unmatched. In germline, CDR1 is GTSNPN, CDR2 SVGIG (reference sequence). This CDR3 comprises 13 residues. The CDR3 loop reads CAWSVTGGTEAFF. In nucleotides, the CDR3 is TGTGCCTGGAGTGTGACAGGGGGCACTGAAGCTTTCTTT. Looking up the rest from reference TRBV30 and TRBJ1-1 gives the full variable domain: SQTIHQWPATLVQPVGSPLSLECTVEGTSNPNLYWYRQAAGRGLQLLFYSVGIGQISSEVPQNLSASRPQDRQFILSSKKLLLSDSGFYLCAWSVTGGTEAFFGQGTRLTVV.

The rearrangement joins TRBV10-3 to TRBJ2-7; 13 bases are shared with TRBD2. CDR1 and CDR2 from the germline V gene are ENHRY and SYGVKD. This CDR3 is 13 amino acids long. V gave up 10 bases and J gave up 6 bases; unmatched junction bases: 6. CDR3 in DNA: TGTGCCAGTAAAACTAGCGGGGGGGTCGAGCAGTACTTC. Amino acids: CASKTSGGVEQYF.

The CDR3 spells CASSDTNYGYTF. For the CDR3, the DNA is TGTGCCAGCAGTGACACTAACTATGGCTACACCTTC. The genes are TRBV2 and TRBJ1-2; D ambiguous. The CDR3 is 12 residues long. The V and J ends lost 3 bases and 0 bases respectively, with 2 bases between them. Looked up from germline, CDR1 is SNHLY and CDR2 is FYNNEI.

V and J are TRBV4-2 and TRBJ2-5; TRBD1 might be the D (5 bases). The CDR3 is made up of 14 amino acids. Trimming removed 1 base at V and 4 bases at J, with 10 bases between. Germline V gives CDR1 LGHNA, CDR2 YNFKEQ. CDR3 region: CASSQVSGRETQYF. CDR3 in DNA: TGTGCCAGCAGCCAAGTCTCAGGGCGAGAGACCCAGTACTTC.

The CDR3 coding sequence is TGTGCCAGTAGTATAGCGGGGAGCTCCTACAATGAGCAGTTCTTC. Its protein is CASSIAGSSYNEQFF. The chain carries TRBV19 and TRBJ2-1, with D tentatively TRBD2 (5 bases). V was trimmed by 1 base and J by 0 bases, leaving 7 bases between them. Germline V gives CDR1 LNHDA, CDR2 SQIVND (reference sequence). The CDR3 loop spans 15 amino acids.

The sample holds one count of this clone. The chain couples TRBV7-9 to TRBJ2-7; tentative D call: TRBD1 (6 bases). Trimming pared 5 bases from V and 3 bases from J, leaving 11 bases between. Per germline, CDR1 SEHNR and CDR2 FQNEAQ (reference sequence). The CDR3 is made up of 13 amino acids. CDR3 DNA: TGTGCCAGCAGCCGTACAGGGCTCTACGAGCAGTACTTC. Translated: CASSRTGLYEQYF.